These 21 T cell receptor beta chains share one sample of origin, sequenced in a study of T cell responses to AZD1222 COVID-19 vaccine. Repertoires were generated with immunoSEQ multiplex PCR, while TCRdb's copy carries only in-frame clones and drops some. The table includes around 120,000 clones, about 90% detected once. Source: peripheral blood, taken on day 0 of AZD1222 vaccination. These receptors all come from an adult in good health.

This rearrangement joins TRBV4-2 to TRBJ2-5; D is ambiguous. The CDR3 loop spans 13 amino acids. The V end was cut by 0 bases, the J end by 5 bases, with 7 bases between. Looked up from germline, CDR1 is LGHNA and CDR2 is YNFKEQ. CDR3 nucleotide sequence: TGTGCCAGCAGCCAAGATCAGATTGAGACCCAGTACTTC. It specifies CASSQDQIETQYF.

The V call is TRBV6-5, the J call TRBJ2-1, with 9 nucleotides matching TRBD2. J was trimmed by 7 bases and V by 6 bases; bases with no gene match: 7. From germline, CDR1 is MNHEY and CDR2 SVGAGI. This CDR3 spans 14 amino acids. CDR3 nucleotides: TGTGCCAGCAGCATGACTAGCGGACATAATGAGCAGTTCTTC. Translated: CASSMTSGHNEQFF.

This sequence joins TRBV6-5 and TRBJ1-4; D is possibly TRBD1 (6 bases). Trimming left V 0 bases short and J 8 bases short, with 13 bases between. Looked up from germline, CDR1 is MNHEY and CDR2 is SVGAGI. This CDR3 has 15 residues. CDR3 sequence (DNA): TGTGCCAGCAGTTACTCCCCAGGGGCAGGGGAAAAACTGTTTTTT. It codes for CASSYSPGAGEKLFF.

The J gene is TRBJ2-5, the V gene TRBV6-1; D not resolved. Germline V lookup: CDR1 MNHNS, CDR2 SASEGT. This CDR3 is 13 amino acids long. The germline V and J ends were trimmed by 2 bases and 1 base, with 5 bases remaining between them. The CDR3, as DNA: TGTGCCAGCAGTGAAATGCCCCAAGAGACCCAGTACTTC. Translating it yields CASSEMPQETQYF.

The chain links TRBV4-1 to TRBJ1-2; a weak D match, TRBD1 (6 bases). The CDR3 runs to 16 residues. Trimming took off 3 bases at V and 2 bases at J, with 16 bases between the two ends. From germline, CDR1 is MGHRA and CDR2 YSYEKL. The CDR3 DNA reads as TGCGCCAGCAGCCACCCCCGGGGTGGGGGCAACTATGGCTACACCTTC. Translating it yields CASSHPRGGGNYGYTF.

Remarks on this clone: A read error may produce the germline difference seen at one junction end. This chain uses TRBV19 with TRBJ1-5, with 8 bases that match TRBD1. There are 15 residues in the CDR3. Germline CDR1 reads LNHDA; CDR2 reads SQIVND (reference sequence). CDR3 loop: CASSIDRGLGQPQHF. The CDR3 DNA follows: TGTGCCAGTAGCATAGACAGGGGTCTTGGTCAGCCCCAGCATTTT.

This sequence joins TRBV16 and TRBJ1-2; 9 bases align to TRBD1. J lost 6 bases, V lost 4 bases, and 6 bases had no gene match. Germline CDR1 and CDR2: KGHSY and FQNENV. This CDR3 comprises 14 residues. CDR3 nucleotides: TGTGCCAGCAGCCTCCGGGACAGGGTGGATGGCTACACCTTC. As protein: CASSLRDRVDGYTF.

The sample holds a few counts of this clone. The chain couples TRBV5-4 to TRBJ2-3; 9 positions match TRBD2. Germline assignment: CDR1 SGHNT and CDR2 YYREEE (reference sequence). CDR3 length: 15 residues. Trimming removed 2 bases from V and 4 bases from J; junction bases left unmatched: 5. The DNA for the CDR3 is TGTGCCAGCAGCTTTGGCGGGGGGGCCCCAGATACGCAGTATTTT. This translates into CASSFGGGAPDTQYF.

The chain uses TRBV27 and TRBJ2-7; TRBD1 is a possible D gene (6 bases). Germline V gene sequence: CDR1 MNHEY, CDR2 SMNVEV (reference sequence). The CDR3 has 11 residues. The V gene lost 5 bases and the J gene lost 6 bases, with 8 bases spanning the gap. The CDR3 DNA sequence: TGTGCCAGCAGTCGACAGGTCGAGCAGTACTTC. Protein: CASSRQVEQYF.

The rearrangement links TRBV6-5 to TRBJ1-5; D may be TRBD1 (5 bases). V lost 5 bases and J 6 bases, leaving 17 bases between the germline ends. This CDR3 region has 15 residues. Germline V gene lookup returns CDR1 MNHEY and CDR2 SVGAGI. CDR3 region: CASSRGTLEGQPQHF. The CDR3, as DNA: TGTGCCAGCAGTCGAGGGACCCTGGAGGGTCAGCCCCAGCATTTT.

This sequence joins TRBV6-6 and TRBJ1-4; D not resolved. V lost 3 bases and J 0 bases, leaving 11 bases between the germline ends. Germline loops: CDR1 MNHNY, CDR2 SVGAGI (reference sequence). The CDR3 has 16 residues. The CDR3 here is CASSYRVGATNEKLFF. CDR3 coding DNA: TGTGCCAGCAGTTATCGGGTTGGGGCAACTAATGAAAAACTGTTTTTT.

The CDR3 coding sequence is TGCAGTGCTAGTTGGAGTGAGCAGTTCTTC. This gives the protein CSASWSEQFF. V is TRBV20-1 and J is TRBJ2-1, with D hard to call. CDR1 is DFQATT and CDR2 is SNEGSKA in the germline V gene (reference sequence). Trimming pared 3 bases from V and 9 bases from J, leaving 6 bases between. CDR3 length: 10 residues.

The CDR3 protein is CASSQYGGGEAFF. In DNA form, the CDR3 reads TGTGCCAGCAGCCAATACGGGGGTGGAGAAGCTTTCTTT. The chain joins TRBV16 to TRBJ1-1; TRBD1 might be the D (5 bases). CDR3 length: 13 residues. Trimming pared 1 base from V and 8 bases from J, leaving 11 bases between. Per the germline V gene, CDR1 is KGHSY and CDR2 is FQNENV.

The rearrangement uses TRBV5-6 and TRBJ2-1; 12 bases fit TRBD2. J gave up 5 bases and V 4 bases, and 13 bases lay outside the gene matches. The germline V gene encodes CDR1 SGHDT and CDR2 YYEEEE. The CDR3 covers 18 residues. CDR3 sequence (DNA): TGTGCCAGCAGCACAAGACTCACCCGGACTAGCGGGAACAATGAGCAGTTCTTC. Its protein is CASSTRLTRTSGNNEQFF.

The CDR3 DNA sequence: TGTGCCTGGAGTGTACGCACAGGGCTCGGAAACACCATATATTTT. It specifies CAWSVRTGLGNTIYF. V and J are TRBV30 and TRBJ1-3, with D tentatively TRBD1 (6 bases). Trimming took off 0 bases at V and 4 bases at J, with 13 bases between the two ends. Germline values: CDR1 GTSNPN, CDR2 SVGIG (reference sequence). CDR3 size: 15 residues.

This clone was observed a handful of times. The rearrangement uses TRBV6-5 and TRBJ2-1; TRBD2 matches 8 bases. The CDR3 is 15 residues long. Trimming removed 5 bases from V and 2 bases from J; junction bases left unmatched: 5. The germline V gene encodes CDR1 MNHEY and CDR2 SVGAGI. For the CDR3, the DNA is TGTGCCAGCAGTCCCCCAGCGGGAGCCTACAATGAGCAGTTCTTC. Amino acid sequence: CASSPPAGAYNEQFF.

The chain recombines TRBV6-1 with TRBJ2-5, with 8 bases fitting TRBD2. Germline CDR1 reads MNHNS; CDR2 reads SASEGT. The CDR3 loop spans 15 amino acids. V was clipped by 1 base and J by 2 bases; unmatched bases: 3. The CDR3 spells CASSEVAGGQETQYF. The CDR3 bases are TGTGCCAGCAGTGAAGTGGCGGGAGGACAAGAGACCCAGTACTTC.

The chain joins TRBV7-3 to TRBJ1-2; D may be TRBD1 (6 bases). Germline CDR1 SGHTA, CDR2 FQGTGA. The V gene lost 5 bases and the J gene lost 4 bases, with 14 bases spanning the gap. The CDR3 is 14 amino acids. In DNA form, the CDR3 reads TGTGCCAGCAGCCCCCACGAGGGGGGCTATGGCTACACCTTC. Its protein product is CASSPHEGGYGYTF.

The chain employs TRBV13 and TRBJ1-6; 8 nucleotides align to TRBD1. This CDR3 has 15 residues. The germline V gene encodes CDR1 PRHDT and CDR2 FYEKMQ (reference sequence). V was clipped by 5 bases and J by 7 bases; unmatched bases: 7. The CDR3 nucleotides read TGTGCCAGCAGCCCCCGCCAGGGGGCCAATTCACCCCTCCACTTT. Translation: CASSPRQGANSPLHF.

The chain carries TRBV7-6 and TRBJ1-2, with D uncertain. CDR1 and CDR2 (germline): SGHVS, FNYEAQ. There are 15 residues in the CDR3. Trimming cost V 5 bases and J 5 bases, with 18 bases left between them. The CDR3, as DNA: TGTGCCAGCAGCCCCGACCCTGGGAGCTATTATGGCTACACCTTC. Its translation: CASSPDPGSYYGYTF.

V usage is TRBV4-1 and J usage is TRBJ2-7; maybe TRBD1 (5 bases). The CDR3 consists of 14 residues. V lost 2 bases to trimming and J lost 2 bases, with 10 bases between them. Germline V gene data show CDR1 as MGHRA and CDR2 as YSYEKL. The CDR3 DNA is TGCGCCAGCAGCCAAAACACAGGTCCCTACGAGCAGTACTTC. It translates to CASSQNTGPYEQYF.